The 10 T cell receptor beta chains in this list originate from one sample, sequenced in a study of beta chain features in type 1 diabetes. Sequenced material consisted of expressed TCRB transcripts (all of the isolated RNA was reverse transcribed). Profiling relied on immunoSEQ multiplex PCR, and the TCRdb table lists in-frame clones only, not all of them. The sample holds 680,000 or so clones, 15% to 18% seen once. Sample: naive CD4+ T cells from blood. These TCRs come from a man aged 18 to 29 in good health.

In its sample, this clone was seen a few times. Here the CDR3 DNA reads TGTGCCAGCAGTTTAGGGCAGGGCCAAGAGACCCAGTACTTC. Translated: CASSLGQGQETQYF. V usage is TRBV6-6 and J usage is TRBJ2-5; a weak D match, TRBD1 (5 bases). This CDR3 contains 14 residues. V was cut by 4 bases and J by 1 base, with 10 bases left in between. CDR1 is MNHNY, CDR2 SVGAGI, per germline (reference sequence).

In DNA form, the CDR3 reads TGTGCCAGCAGGGCAACCCTCAACACTGAAGCTTTCTTT. It encodes CASRATLNTEAFF. V and J are TRBV6-1 and TRBJ1-1; the D is unclear. CDR1 is MNHNS, CDR2 SASEGT, per germline. V was clipped by 6 bases and J by 2 bases, with 10 bases between them. The CDR3 is made up of 13 amino acids.

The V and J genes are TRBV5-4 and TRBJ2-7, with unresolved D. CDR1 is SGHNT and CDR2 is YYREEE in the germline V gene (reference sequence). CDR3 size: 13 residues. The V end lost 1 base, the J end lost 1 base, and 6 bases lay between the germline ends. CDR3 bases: TGTGCCAGCAGCTTGAGGCATTCCTACGAGCAGTACTTC. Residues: CASSLRHSYEQYF.

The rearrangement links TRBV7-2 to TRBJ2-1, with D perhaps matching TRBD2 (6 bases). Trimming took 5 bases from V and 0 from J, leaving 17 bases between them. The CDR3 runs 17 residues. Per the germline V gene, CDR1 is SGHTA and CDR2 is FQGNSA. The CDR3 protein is CASSRLTGTFSYNEQFF. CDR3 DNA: TGTGCCAGCAGCCGACTAACCGGGACTTTCTCCTACAATGAGCAGTTCTTC.

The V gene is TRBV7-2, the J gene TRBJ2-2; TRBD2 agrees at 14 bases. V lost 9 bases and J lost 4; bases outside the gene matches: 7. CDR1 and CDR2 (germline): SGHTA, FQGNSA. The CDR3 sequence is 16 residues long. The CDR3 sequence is CARARGLAGATGELFF. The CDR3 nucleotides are TGTGCCAGGGCGCGGGGACTAGCGGGAGCCACCGGGGAGCTGTTTTTT.

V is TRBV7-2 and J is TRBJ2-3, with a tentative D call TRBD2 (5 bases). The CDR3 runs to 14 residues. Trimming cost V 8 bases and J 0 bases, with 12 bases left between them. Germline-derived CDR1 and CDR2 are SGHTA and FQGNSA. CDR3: CASLGRTSTDTQYF. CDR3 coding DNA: TGTGCCAGCCTAGGCCGGACTAGCACAGATACGCAGTATTTT.

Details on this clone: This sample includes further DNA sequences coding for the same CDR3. CDR3 in DNA: TGTGCCAGCAGCGTTAGCCAGGGAGTCTACGAGCAGTACTTC. Its protein product is CASSVSQGVYEQYF. The V call is TRBV9, the J call TRBJ2-7; D possibly matches TRBD1 or TRBD2 (5 bases each). The ends were cut back, 2 bases at V and 3 bases at J, with 12 bases in the middle. Germline assignment: CDR1 SGDLS and CDR2 YYNGEE. The CDR3 extends over 14 amino acids. Full variable domain (missing parts from reference TRBV9 and TRBJ2-7): DSGVTQTPKHLITATGQRVTLRCSPRSGDLSVYWYQQSLDQGLQFLIQYYNGEERAKGNILERFSAQQFPDLHSELNLSSLELGDSALYFCASSVSQGVYEQYFGPGTRLTVT.

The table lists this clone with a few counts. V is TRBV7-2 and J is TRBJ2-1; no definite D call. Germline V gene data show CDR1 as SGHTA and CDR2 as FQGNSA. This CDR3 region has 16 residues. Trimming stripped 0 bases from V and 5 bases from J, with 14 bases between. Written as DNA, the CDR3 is TGTGCCAGCAGCTTAGCGTCTTCGGCAGGCCACAATGAGCAGTTCTTC. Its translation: CASSLASSAGHNEQFF.

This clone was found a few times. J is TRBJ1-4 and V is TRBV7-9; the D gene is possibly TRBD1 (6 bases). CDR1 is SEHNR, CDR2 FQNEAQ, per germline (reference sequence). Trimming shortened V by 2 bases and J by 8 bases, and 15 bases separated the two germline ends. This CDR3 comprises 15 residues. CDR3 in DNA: TGTGCCAGCAGCTTATTGGGGGCGTCTTTGGAAAAACTGTTTTTT. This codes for CASSLLGASLEKLFF. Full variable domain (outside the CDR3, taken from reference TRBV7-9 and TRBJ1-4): DTGVSQNPRHKITKRGQNVTFRCDPISEHNRLYWYRQTLGQGPEFLTYFQNEAQLEKSRLLSDRFSAERPKGSFSTLEIQRTEQGDSAMYLCASSLLGASLEKLFFGSGTQLSVL.

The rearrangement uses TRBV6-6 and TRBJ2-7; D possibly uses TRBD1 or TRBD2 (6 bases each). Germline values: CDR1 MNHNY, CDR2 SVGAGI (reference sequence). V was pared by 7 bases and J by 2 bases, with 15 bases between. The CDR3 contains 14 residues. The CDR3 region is CASKKGGGAYEQYF. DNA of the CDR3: TGTGCCAGCAAAAAAGGGGGAGGAGCCTACGAGCAGTACTTC.